Given below is one TCR beta chain in context. Its target is unknown. Libraries were prepared by immunoSEQ multiplex PCR; TCRdb keeps only in-frame clonotypes and omits some of them. The table records over 60,000 clones, 79% of them present only once. CDR3 length: 14 residues. CDR1 and CDR2 (germline): LGHNA, YSLEER. V dropped 3 bases and J dropped 2 bases, with 10 bases sitting between them. These data belong to a study of T cell responses to AZD1222 COVID-19 vaccine. Notes on the study in general: In the spike-specific TCR repertoire, nearly half reportedly target unmutated variant regions. Donor demographics were predominantly white British with a female majority; clonal diversity may be underestimated.

The sequenced sample was peripheral blood, obtained on day 0 of MenACWY control vaccination. The receptor was derived from an adult in good health. The chain joins TRBV4-3 to TRBJ1-2; tentatively, D is TRBD1 (5 bases). In DNA, the CDR3 is TGCGCCAGCAGCCAGAGGACAAGGAACTATGGCTACACCTTC. This gives the protein CASSQRTRNYGYTF.